This passage covers 12 T cell receptor beta chains from one sample sequenced in a study of OX40 agonist ivuxolimab in advanced cancers. TCRdb's table, derived via immunoSEQ multiplex PCR, lists solely in-frame clones and lacks some. Among tens of thousands of clones listed, roughly 80% were seen once. Sequences were derived from CD4+ or CD8+ T cells sorted from blood, sampled in a trial of the OX40 agonist ivuxolimab. Receptor source: an adult with an advanced solid tumor such as melanoma, head and neck, liver or kidney cancer.

V usage is TRBV5-6 and J usage is TRBJ1-1; D remains ambiguous. This CDR3 is built from 13 residues. The V end lost 5 bases, the J end lost 6 bases, and 14 bases lay between the germline ends. The V gene's germline CDR1 is SGHDT and CDR2 YYEEEE. The CDR3 DNA reads TGTGCCAGCAGTTTAGGTCCTGGACCTGAAGCTTTCTTT. This gives the protein CASSLGPGPEAFF. Full variable domain (rest looked up from reference TRBV5-6 and TRBJ1-1): DAGVTQSPTHLIKTRGQQVTLRCSPKSGHDTVSWYQQALGQGPQFIFQYYEEEERQRGNFPDRFSGHQFPNYSSELNVNALLLGDSALYLCASSLGPGPEAFFGQGTRLTVV.

The chain combines TRBV4-1 with TRBJ2-1; 13 nucleotides agree with TRBD2. After removal of 5 bases from V and 6 bases from J, the junction contained 10 bases not matched to a gene. CDR3 length: 17 residues. CDR1 MGHRA and CDR2 YSYEKL come from the germline V gene. The CDR3 nucleotides are TGCGCCAGCAGCTCGCAATGGACTAGCGGGAGTTTCAATGAGCAGTTCTTC. Translating it yields CASSSQWTSGSFNEQFF.

CDR3 protein: CASRGVELFF. DNA for the CDR3: TGTGCCAGCAGGGGGGTGGAGCTGTTTTTT. The chain joins TRBV28 to TRBJ2-2, with D perhaps being TRBD1 or TRBD2 (5 bases each). V shed 6 bases and J shed 10 bases, with 6 bases lying between them. Germline V lookup: CDR1 MDHEN, CDR2 SYDVKM. The CDR3 covers 10 residues.

The CDR3 here is CASSESPGLAYEQYF. In DNA, the CDR3 is TGTGCCAGCAGTGAATCACCGGGACTAGCGTACGAGCAGTACTTC. The chain links TRBV2 to TRBJ2-7; 10 bases agree with TRBD2. V lost 2 bases and J lost 4; bases outside the gene matches: 5. Germline V gene lookup returns CDR1 SNHLY and CDR2 FYNNEI. This CDR3 is built from 15 residues.

The chain combines TRBV13 with TRBJ1-2; no definite D call. This CDR3 contains 15 residues. Deletions cut 5 bases from V and 1 base from J, with 14 bases between. The germline V gene has CDR1 PRHDT and CDR2 FYEKMQ (reference sequence). Written as DNA, the CDR3 is TGTGCCAGCAGCCGAACGGGAGATGATAACTATGGCTACACCTTC. Translation: CASSRTGDDNYGYTF.

There are a few counts of this clone. The CDR3: CASSLGQGDQPQHF. CDR3 DNA sequence: TGTGCCAGCAGCTTGGGGCAGGGGGATCAGCCCCAGCATTTT. The chain recombines TRBV5-5 with TRBJ1-5, with 7 bases matching TRBD1. The CDR3 covers 14 residues. The trim removed 0 bases at V and 5 bases at J, leaving 2 bases unmatched. Germline values: CDR1 SGHKS, CDR2 YYEKEE (reference sequence).

The V gene is TRBV19, the J gene TRBJ2-1; D unresolved. V gave up 3 bases and J gave up 12 bases, with 12 bases separating them. There are 12 residues in the CDR3. Germline values: CDR1 LNHDA, CDR2 SQIVND (reference sequence). Written as DNA, the CDR3 is TGTGCCAGTAGTATCCCCAACCTCGTGCAGTTCTTC. This codes for CASSIPNLVQFF.

This CDR3 reads CASSVGTNNEQFF. The CDR3 DNA sequence: TGTGCCAGCAGTGTTGGGACTAACAATGAGCAGTTCTTC. The rearrangement links TRBV6-4 to TRBJ2-1; 7 nucleotides align to TRBD2. Looked up from germline, CDR1 is MRHNA and CDR2 is SNTAGT. CDR3 length: 13 residues. V was clipped by 4 bases and J by 5 bases; unmatched bases: 2.

The J gene is TRBJ2-7, the V gene TRBV7-9, with TRBD2 matching over 9 bases. Germline loops: CDR1 SEHNR, CDR2 FQNEAQ (reference sequence). V dropped 0 bases and J dropped 4; count of bases not matched to a gene: 1. The CDR3 contains 14 residues. The CDR3 is CASSLASGSYEQYF. The CDR3, as DNA: TGTGCCAGCAGCTTAGCTAGCGGGAGTTACGAGCAGTACTTC.

This clone appeared once. The gene calls are TRBV11-2 and TRBJ2-3; TRBD2 might be the D (6 bases). The germline V and J ends were trimmed by 4 bases and 2 bases, with 13 bases remaining between them. Germline V CDR1 and CDR2: SGHAT, FQNNGV. This CDR3 is 15 amino acids long. The CDR3 spells CASSYTGAVTDTQYF. CDR3 nucleotide sequence: TGTGCCAGCAGCTATACGGGAGCGGTCACAGATACGCAGTATTTT.

This clone was picked up a small number of times. The chain joins TRBV6-1 to TRBJ2-5; maybe TRBD1 (7 bases). The CDR3 extends over 14 amino acids. Germline CDR1 and CDR2: MNHNS and SASEGT. V lost 7 bases and J 5 bases, leaving 17 bases between the germline ends. The CDR3 reads CASKGGGEVETQYF. For the CDR3, the DNA is TGTGCCAGCAAAGGGGGCGGGGAGGTGGAGACCCAGTACTTC.

The rearrangement links TRBV28 to TRBJ2-1; maybe TRBD2 (7 bases). Germline CDR1 and CDR2: MDHEN and SYDVKM. This CDR3 has 16 residues. Trimming took 5 bases from V and 10 from J, leaving 24 bases between them. The CDR3 DNA reads as TGTGCCAGCAGTCCCCGGGCTAGCGGCCAGGGGCGGGAGCAGTTCTTC. Protein product: CASSPRASGQGREQFF.